This T cell receptor beta chain was retrieved from a study of cytomegalovirus exposure and HLA in healthy donors. Study-wide results and caveats: Later work associated fewer than 20,000 TCR beta sequences with HLA alleles at 0.05 false discovery rate. Owing to their indistinguishability, certain V segments, notably TRBV6-2 and TRBV6-3, were excluded.

PCR employed 60 Vbeta and 13 Jbeta primers. Authors' data handling: Per a later analysis, the number of unique TCR beta chains was approximately 80 million, of which some 9.9 million were shared. Some clones are missing from TCRdb's copy, which holds only in-frame ones; the method was immunoSEQ multiplex PCR. The V and J calls and clone size are taken from that table; D and trimming were inferred from the DNA. Of 150,000 to 200,000 clones detected, approximately 79% appear once; the ten largest clones hold 7.1%. Comment on this clone: Its antigen is unknown.

CDR1 SGHRS and CDR2 YFSETQ come from the germline V gene. Trimming stripped 3 bases from V and 1 base from J, with 10 bases between. The CDR3 sequence is 14 residues long. The V call is TRBV5-1, the J call TRBJ1-1; no firm D call. The TCR originated in a man aged 40-49 years in good health and CMV-seropositive. The sequencing input was PBMCs. The DNA of the CDR3 is TGCGCCAGCAGCTCATTAACAGAGAACACTGAAGCTTTCTTT. Translating it yields CASSSLTENTEAFF.